The 8 T cell receptor beta chains presented below share a single source sample, sequenced in a study of T-cell reconstitution after alpha-beta-depleted transplantation in children. Preparation of the TCRbeta library used unique molecular identifiers. TCRdb analysed the PCR reads with MiXCR anew, one entry per CDR3 protein. Of about 980,000 distinct CDR3 sequences in the sample, about 26% were seen once. Sequences were derived from PBMCs, mostly from graft donor cells, sampled 360 days after TCRalphabeta/CD19-depleted stem cell transplant. The receptors were gathered from a boy under two years old who had a stem cell transplant for SCID, so the T cells may come from the graft donor.

The gene calls are TRBV20-1 and TRBJ2-3, with D possibly TRBD1 on 5 matching bases. Germline CDR1 DFQATT, CDR2 SNEGSKA (reference sequence). The CDR3 extends over 13 amino acids. Between the trimmed V and J ends, which lost 0 bases and 5 bases, there was a span of 9 bases. This chain's CDR3 is CSAREAGRDTQYF. In DNA, the CDR3 is TGCAGTGCTAGAGAGGCAGGGCGAGATACGCAGTATTTT.

This chain connects TRBV28 to TRBJ2-2, with D possibly being TRBD1 (6 bases). The germline V gene encodes CDR1 MDHEN and CDR2 SYDVKM. CDR3 length equals 16 residues. The ends were cut back, 5 bases at V and 3 bases at J, with 16 bases in the middle. CDR3 loop: CASSPSRGHYTGELFF. The CDR3 bases are TGTGCCAGCAGTCCATCCCGGGGACACTACACCGGGGAGCTGTTTTTT.

The chain links TRBV4-1 to TRBJ2-5; D might be TRBD2 (6 bases). Germline loops: CDR1 MGHRA, CDR2 YSYEKL. Trimming shortened V by 0 bases and J by 0 bases, and 14 bases separated the two germline ends. The CDR3 is 17 amino acids. The CDR3 DNA is TGCGCCAGCAGCCAAGATCCGGGCGGAGGGTACCAAGAGACCCAGTACTTC. Amino acid sequence: CASSQDPGGGYQETQYF.

This clonotype has a handful of counts. The V and J genes are TRBV4-3 and TRBJ1-3; D perhaps matches TRBD1 (5 bases). V was cut by 1 base and J by 2 bases, with 9 bases left in between. Germline loops: CDR1 LGHNA, CDR2 YSLEER. The CDR3 is 15 amino acids. The chain's CDR3 is CASSQGGGPGNTIYF. The CDR3 DNA sequence: TGCGCCAGCAGCCAAGGGGGGGGACCTGGAAACACCATATATTTT.

This clonotype occurred a few times. The chain couples TRBV20-1 to TRBJ1-1; D is unresolved. This CDR3 comprises 15 residues. The V gene lost 5 bases and the J gene lost 8 bases, with 24 bases spanning the gap. CDR1 and CDR2 from the germline V gene are DFQATT and SNEGSKA (reference sequence). In DNA, the CDR3 is TGCAGTGCTGGTAATCGGCCCGAACGGACGGTGGAAGCTTTCTTT. Its translation: CSAGNRPERTVEAFF.

This clonotype was seen a few times. The chain carries TRBV2 and TRBJ1-5, with D uncertain. The length of the CDR3 is 15 residues. Per the germline V gene, CDR1 is SNHLY and CDR2 is FYNNEI. Trimming pared 9 bases from V and 3 bases from J, leaving 18 bases between. The CDR3 DNA sequence: TGTGCCAGTTCCGGGCCTTACCTTCACAATCAGCCCCAGCATTTT. This codes for CASSGPYLHNQPQHF.

The chain couples TRBV20-1 to TRBJ2-3, with TRBD1 as a possible D gene (6 bases). Trimming pared 0 bases from V and 4 bases from J, leaving 14 bases between. CDR1 is DFQATT and CDR2 is SNEGSKA in the germline V gene (reference sequence). This CDR3 is built from 15 residues. The CDR3 DNA reads TGCAGTGCTAGAGATGGAAGAGAGGGGGCAGATACGCAGTATTTT. Translated: CSARDGREGADTQYF.

The chain is built from TRBV7-2 and TRBJ1-4, with D possibly TRBD1 on 5 matching bases. Germline V gene lookup returns CDR1 SGHTA and CDR2 FQGNSA. Trimming shortened V by 0 bases and J by 5 bases, and 16 bases separated the two germline ends. This CDR3 comprises 17 residues. CDR3 DNA sequence: TGTGCCAGCAGCTTAGCCCCCGGGGCAGCCCGGAATGAAAAACTGTTTTTT. This sequence encodes CASSLAPGAARNEKLFF.